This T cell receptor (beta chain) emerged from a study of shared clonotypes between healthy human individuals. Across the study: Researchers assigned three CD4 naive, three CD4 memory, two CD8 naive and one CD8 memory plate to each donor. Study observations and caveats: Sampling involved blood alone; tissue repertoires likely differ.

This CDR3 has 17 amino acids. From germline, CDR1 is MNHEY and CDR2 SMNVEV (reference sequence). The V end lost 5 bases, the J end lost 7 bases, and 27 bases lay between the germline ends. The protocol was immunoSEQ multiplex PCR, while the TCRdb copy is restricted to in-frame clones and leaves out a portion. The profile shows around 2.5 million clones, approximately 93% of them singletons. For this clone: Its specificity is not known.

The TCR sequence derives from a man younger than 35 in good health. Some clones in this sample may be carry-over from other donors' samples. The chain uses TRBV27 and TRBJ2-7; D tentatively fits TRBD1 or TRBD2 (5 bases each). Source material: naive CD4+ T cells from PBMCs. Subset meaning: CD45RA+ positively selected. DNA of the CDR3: TGTGCCAGCAGTCTGGTCACCCCTCGATCGGGGCCTGGGGAGCAGTACTTC. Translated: CASSLVTPRSGPGEQYF.